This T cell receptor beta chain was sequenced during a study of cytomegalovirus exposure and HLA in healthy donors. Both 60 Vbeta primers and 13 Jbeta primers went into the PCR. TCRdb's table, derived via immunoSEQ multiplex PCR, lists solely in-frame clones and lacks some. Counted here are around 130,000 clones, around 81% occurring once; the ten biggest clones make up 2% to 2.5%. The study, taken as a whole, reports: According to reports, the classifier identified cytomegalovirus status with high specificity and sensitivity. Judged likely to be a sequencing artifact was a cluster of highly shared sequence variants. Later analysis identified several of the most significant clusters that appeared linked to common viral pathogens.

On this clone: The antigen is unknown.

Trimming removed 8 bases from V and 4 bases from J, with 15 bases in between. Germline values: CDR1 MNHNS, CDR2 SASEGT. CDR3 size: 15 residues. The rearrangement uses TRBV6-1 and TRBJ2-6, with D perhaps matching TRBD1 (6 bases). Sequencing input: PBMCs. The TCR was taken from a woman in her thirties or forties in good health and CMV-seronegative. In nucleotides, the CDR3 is TGTGCCAGCCGGGCTCAGGGGTCAGGGGCCAACGTCCTGACTTTC. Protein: CASRAQGSGANVLTF.